These 6 T cell receptor beta chains came from one sample sequenced in a study of blood T cell repertoires in COVID-19. The method was immunoSEQ multiplex PCR; TCRdb's version includes in-frame clones alone and lacks a portion of them. In the table there are some 250,000 clones, 80% to 90% of which are singletons. Input material: peripheral blood. The receptors derive from a woman under 40 with COVID-19, enrolled during active disease.

The gene calls are TRBV11-3 and TRBJ1-1; possible D gene TRBD1, 5 bases. The CDR3 has 14 residues. The V end was cut by 6 bases, the J end by 2 bases, with 13 bases between. Germline V gene sequence: CDR1 SGHNT, CDR2 YENEEA. The CDR3 is CASSLGAGNTEAFF. The CDR3, as DNA: TGTGCCAGCAGTCTAGGGGCAGGAAACACTGAAGCTTTCTTT.

The chain carries TRBV7-9 and TRBJ2-7; a weak D match, TRBD1 (6 bases). In germline, CDR1 is SEHNR, CDR2 FQNEAQ (reference sequence). There are 14 residues in the CDR3. The V gene lost 5 bases and the J gene lost 1 base, with 12 bases spanning the gap. CDR3 sequence: CASSNSGTSYEQYF. CDR3 in DNA: TGTGCCAGCAGCAACTCCGGGACATCCTACGAGCAGTACTTC.

The chain recombines TRBV28 with TRBJ1-2; TRBD1 is a possible D gene (6 bases). The CDR3 is made up of 15 amino acids. Per the germline V gene, CDR1 is MDHEN and CDR2 is SYDVKM. V was shortened by 5 bases and J by 6 bases, with 19 bases between the two germline ends. CDR3 in amino acids: CASSPGGARVDGYTF. Written as DNA, the CDR3 is TGTGCCAGCAGTCCTGGGGGGGCGCGTGTCGATGGCTACACCTTC.

CDR3 in DNA: TGTGCCAGCAGCTCAGACAGGGAAGCTTTCTTT. Its translation: CASSSDREAFF. The gene calls are TRBV2 and TRBJ1-1, with a possible D match to TRBD1 (6 bases). The CDR3 extends over 11 amino acids. Per the germline V gene, CDR1 is SNHLY and CDR2 is FYNNEI. Trimming removed 6 bases at V and 8 bases at J, with 10 bases between.

This clone has just one count. The chain has TRBV13 and TRBJ2-2; D remains unclear. Germline V lookup: CDR1 PRHDT, CDR2 FYEKMQ (reference sequence). The CDR3 has 13 amino acids. The ends were cut back, 5 bases at V and 7 bases at J, with 11 bases in the middle. The CDR3 region is CASSQSGSGELFF. DNA for the CDR3: TGTGCCAGCAGCCAATCCGGTAGCGGGGAGCTGTTTTTT.

V usage is TRBV5-1 and J usage is TRBJ2-3, with TRBD2 matching 7 bases. The CDR3 is made up of 15 amino acids. The J segment lost 0 bases and the V segment lost 4 bases, leaving 5 bases of the junction unmatched. Germline loops: CDR1 SGHRS, CDR2 YFSETQ. The CDR3 reads CASSGARGSTDTQYF. DNA for the CDR3: TGCGCCAGCAGCGGGGCGCGGGGGAGCACAGATACGCAGTATTTT.